The 23 T cell receptor beta chains given below trace back to one sample, sequenced in a study of CD8 T cells in ankylosing spondylitis. General study results and limits: Apparently characteristic of ankylosing spondylitis blood was a TCR beta motif (roughly eight highly homologous variants).

TCRdb itself ran the 5' RACE reads through MiXCR, one entry per CDR3 protein. The sample holds 200,000 to 250,000 distinct CDR3 sequences, approximately 20% seen once. Antigens for these TCRs are unknown. Sequences were obtained from blood, either unsorted or a sorted T cell fraction (not recorded which). The receptors here all came from a male donor with ankylosing spondylitis.

The V gene is TRBV11-1, the J gene TRBJ2-1; TRBD2 aligns across 10 bases. J was trimmed by 6 bases and V by 0 bases; bases with no gene match: 5. The germline gives CDR1 SGHAT, CDR2 FQDESV (reference sequence). This CDR3 comprises 16 residues. The CDR3 sequence: CASSLASSGRFNEQFF. The CDR3 nucleotides are TGTGCCAGCAGCTTAGCCAGTAGCGGGAGGTTCAATGAGCAGTTCTTC.

Worth noting for this clonotype: The conserved closing phenylalanine or tryptophan is absent in this CDR3, likely reflecting a read error. This rearrangement joins TRBV12-3 or TRBV12-4 to TRBJ1-1, with D unclear. This CDR3 spans 18 amino acids. Trimming removed 5 bases from V and 0 bases from J, with 22 bases in between. CDR3 bases: TGTGCCAGCAGTCCAGGTTCAGTATTTGCCTATCTGAACACTGAAGCTTTCTCT. Its protein product is CASSPGSVFAYLNTEAFS.

This clonotype was seen a few times. J is TRBJ1-5 and V is TRBV4-2; D is uncertain. V was shortened by 0 bases and J by 3 bases, with 3 bases between the two germline ends. This CDR3 contains 13 residues. Germline lookup yields CDR1 LGHNA and CDR2 YNFKEQ. CDR3 residues: CASSQEDNQPQHF. The CDR3 DNA sequence: TGTGCCAGCAGCCAAGAGGACAATCAGCCCCAGCATTTT.

This clonotype occurred a few times. The genes are TRBV12-3 or TRBV12-4 and TRBJ2-7; maybe TRBD2 (5 bases). With 4 bases removed from V and 3 bases from J, the gap between germline ends came to 10 bases. The CDR3 totals 13 residues. The CDR3 DNA follows: TGTGCCAGCAGTTGGACTGTTATCTACGAGCAGTACTTC. It translates to CASSWTVIYEQYF.

This clonotype appeared a few times. The V gene is TRBV7-8, the J gene TRBJ1-5, with TRBD1 matching over 9 bases. Unmatched junction bases numbered 14, after V lost 4 bases and J lost 1 base. The CDR3 is 19 amino acids. The germline CDR1 and CDR2 sequences are SGHVS and FQNEAQ. CDR3 protein: CASSSHRDRDVYSNQPQHF. The CDR3 bases are TGTGCCAGCAGCTCCCACCGGGACAGGGATGTGTACAGCAATCAGCCCCAGCATTTT. Full variable domain (remainder filled in from reference TRBV7-8 and TRBJ1-5): GAGVSQSPRYKVAKRGQDVALRCDPISGHVSLFWYQQALGQGPEFLTYFQNEAQLDKSGLPSDRFFAERPEGSVSTLKIQRTQQEDSAVYLCASSSHRDRDVYSNQPQHFGDGTRLSIL.

For this clonotype: The junction departs from the called germline gene at one end, perhaps through a read error. The gene calls are TRBV20-1 and TRBJ2-3; TRBD1 might be the D (7 bases). The CDR3 consists of 15 residues. Germline CDR1 and CDR2: DFQATT and SNEGSKA (reference sequence). Here the CDR3 DNA reads TGCAGTGCCAGAGGGGCAGGGGGGATTGGAGATACGCAGTATTTT. It specifies CSARGAGGIGDTQYF.

A few counts support this clonotype. V is TRBV4-2 and J is TRBJ2-7; the match to TRBD1 covers 9 bases. This CDR3 region has 16 residues. Germline V lookup: CDR1 LGHNA, CDR2 YNFKEQ. Losses at the gene ends were 3 bases for V and 6 bases for J; bases not matched to a gene: 12. CDR3 in amino acids: CASSQDPGTGPGEQYF. CDR3 in DNA: TGTGCCAGCAGCCAGGATCCCGGGACAGGGCCGGGCGAGCAGTACTTC.

The rearrangement uses TRBV6-5 and TRBJ2-3; D is perhaps TRBD1 or TRBD2 (6 bases each). The V and J ends lost 3 bases and 4 bases respectively, with 11 bases between them. The germline gives CDR1 MNHEY, CDR2 SVGAGI. The CDR3 has 14 amino acids. The DNA of the CDR3 is TGTGCCAGCAGTTATATGGGGGGCGCAGATACGCAGTATTTT. This translates into CASSYMGGADTQYF.

Only a few counts were recorded for this clonotype. V is TRBV27 and J is TRBJ1-5; TRBD1 is a possible D gene (5 bases). In germline, CDR1 is MNHEY, CDR2 SMNVEV (reference sequence). The CDR3 has 16 amino acids. The germline V and J ends were trimmed by 0 bases and 7 bases, with 16 bases remaining between them. The CDR3 here is CASSLSGSGFEQPQHF. For the CDR3, the DNA is TGTGCCAGCAGTTTATCCGGTTCAGGGTTCGAACAGCCCCAGCATTTT.

This rearrangement joins TRBV18 to TRBJ2-1; TRBD2 agrees at 12 bases. V gave up 4 bases and J gave up 4 bases; unmatched junction bases: 11. Germline V lookup: CDR1 KGHSH, CDR2 LQKENI. The length of the CDR3 is 18 residues. CDR3 coding DNA: TGTGCCAGCTCACTGCCGGGACTAGCGGGCCCCAATTACAATGAGCAGTTCTTC. Its protein product is CASSLPGLAGPNYNEQFF.

This chain uses TRBV7-8 with TRBJ1-2, with D perhaps TRBD1 (5 bases). V lost 1 base to trimming and J lost 8 bases, with 20 bases between them. Germline-derived CDR1 and CDR2 are SGHVS and FQNEAQ. The CDR3 length is 16 residues. Written as DNA, the CDR3 is TGTGCCAGCAGCTTAGTGGGTGGTGATGGGGCCAACGGCTACACCTTC. It translates to CASSLVGGDGANGYTF. Full variable domain (outside the CDR3, taken from reference TRBV7-8 and TRBJ1-2): GAGVSQSPRYKVAKRGQDVALRCDPISGHVSLFWYQQALGQGPEFLTYFQNEAQLDKSGLPSDRFFAERPEGSVSTLKIQRTQQEDSAVYLCASSLVGGDGANGYTFGSGTRLTVV.

A few counts support this clonotype. The J gene is TRBJ1-1, the V gene TRBV19; a weak D match, TRBD1 (5 bases). CDR1 LNHDA and CDR2 SQIVND come from the germline V gene (reference sequence). The CDR3 extends over 13 amino acids. Trimming shortened V by 3 bases and J by 5 bases, and 10 bases separated the two germline ends. DNA for the CDR3: TGTGCCAGTAGTATTACAGGAAATACTGAAGCTTTCTTT. Its protein product is CASSITGNTEAFF.

This clonotype came up a few times. The genes are TRBV4-3 and TRBJ2-1; TRBD1 might be the D (5 bases). The V end lost 5 bases, the J end lost 4 bases, and 15 bases lay between the germline ends. The germline CDR1 and CDR2 sequences are LGHNA and YSLEER. The CDR3 consists of 15 residues. This CDR3 reads CASSLGQGQYNEQFF. CDR3 coding DNA: TGCGCCAGCAGCTTGGGGCAGGGTCAGTACAATGAGCAGTTCTTC.

The chain joins TRBV4-1 to TRBJ2-2, with 8 bases that match TRBD1. The CDR3 length is 17 residues. J lost 1 base, V lost 0 bases, and 4 bases had no gene match. Germline V gives CDR1 MGHRA, CDR2 YSYEKL. The CDR3, as DNA: TGCGCCAGCAGCCAAGAAGGACAGGGTCGGAACACCGGGGAGCTGTTTTTT. It codes for CASSQEGQGRNTGELFF.

On this clonotype itself: This sequence may be a read error, since a much larger clone differs from it by one base. The chain joins TRBV20-1 to TRBJ2-5; D could derive from TRBD1 or TRBD2 (5 bases each). Germline V gene data show CDR1 as DFQATT and CDR2 as SNEGSKA (reference sequence). The CDR3 has 15 residues. Between the trimmed V and J ends, which lost 3 bases and 4 bases, there was a span of 18 bases. The CDR3 loop reads CSASIPQGRGETQYF. The DNA of the CDR3 is TGCAGTGCTAGTATCCCTCAGGGACGTGGAGAGACCCAGTACTTC.

The rearrangement joins TRBV3-1 to TRBJ1-1, with D possibly TRBD1 on 5 matching bases. Germline CDR1 and CDR2: LGHDT and YNNKEL (reference sequence). CDR3 length: 14 residues. Trimming removed 3 bases at V and 0 bases at J, with 8 bases between. CDR3 in DNA: TGTGCCAGCAGCCAGGGGGACGTGAACACTGAAGCTTTCTTT. It specifies CASSQGDVNTEAFF.

This clonotype was seen a few times. CDR3 region: CASSKTKRGYNEQFF. CDR3 nucleotides: TGTGCCAGCAGTAAGACTAAGCGGGGCTACAATGAGCAGTTCTTC. The chain has TRBV6-1 and TRBJ2-1; 7 bases map to TRBD2. Germline loops: CDR1 MNHNS, CDR2 SASEGT. Losses at the gene ends were 5 bases for V and 3 bases for J; bases not matched to a gene: 7. This CDR3 has 15 amino acids.

There are a few counts of this clonotype. This sequence joins TRBV6-1 and TRBJ2-1; 12 nucleotides line up with TRBD2. Trimming took 6 bases from V and 4 from J; bases not matched to a gene: 10. Germline CDR1 MNHNS, CDR2 SASEGT. The CDR3 length is 17 residues. The CDR3 spells CASSPTSGSFLYNEQFF. The CDR3 DNA reads as TGTGCCAGCAGCCCGACTAGCGGGAGCTTCCTGTACAATGAGCAGTTCTTC.

The chain combines TRBV7-9 with TRBJ1-1; D call uncertain. The length of the CDR3 is 16 residues. Trimming removed 5 bases from V and 4 bases from J, with 20 bases in between. The V gene's germline CDR1 is SEHNR and CDR2 FQNEAQ (reference sequence). DNA of the CDR3: TGTGCCAGCAGCCACATTCTTACGGATCTGGTCACTGAAGCTTTCTTT. It yields the protein CASSHILTDLVTEAFF.

This clonotype showed up just a few times. CDR3 amino acids: CASSQGQPQHF. The CDR3 DNA follows: TGTGCCAGCAGCCAAGGTCAGCCCCAGCATTTT. This chain uses TRBV14 with TRBJ1-5; unclear D gene. Trimming removed 1 base at V and 6 bases at J, with 1 base between. CDR1 is SGHDN and CDR2 is FVKESK in the germline V gene. CDR3 size: 11 residues.

The sample holds a few counts of this clonotype. This sequence joins TRBV7-9 and TRBJ2-5; 10 bases are a match to TRBD2. Germline CDR1 SEHNR, CDR2 FQNEAQ (reference sequence). The V and J ends lost 2 bases and 7 bases, in that order; junction bases with no gene match: 7. CDR3 length equals 15 residues. CDR3 bases: TGTGCCAGCAGCTTAAAGAGCGGGGGGGCATCGACCCAGTACTTC. This encodes CASSLKSGGASTQYF.

This clonotype occurred many times. The CDR3 region is CASTRGGVNTEAFF. CDR3 DNA: TGTGCCAGCACCCGCGGGGGTGTGAACACTGAAGCTTTCTTT. The chain links TRBV12-3 or TRBV12-4 to TRBJ1-1, with D possibly matching TRBD1 (5 bases). V lost 7 bases and J lost 0, with 12 bases in between. The CDR3 is 14 residues long.

J is TRBJ2-2 and V is TRBV4-1; 11 bases line up with TRBD2. V lost 2 bases to trimming and J lost 1 base; unmatched junction nucleotides: 6. CDR1 MGHRA and CDR2 YSYEKL come from the germline V gene. CDR3 length equals 18 residues. The CDR3 coding sequence is TGCGCCAGCAGCCAATTGACTAGCGGGACCCTGAACACCGGGGAGCTGTTTTTT. Translated, it gives CASSQLTSGTLNTGELFF.